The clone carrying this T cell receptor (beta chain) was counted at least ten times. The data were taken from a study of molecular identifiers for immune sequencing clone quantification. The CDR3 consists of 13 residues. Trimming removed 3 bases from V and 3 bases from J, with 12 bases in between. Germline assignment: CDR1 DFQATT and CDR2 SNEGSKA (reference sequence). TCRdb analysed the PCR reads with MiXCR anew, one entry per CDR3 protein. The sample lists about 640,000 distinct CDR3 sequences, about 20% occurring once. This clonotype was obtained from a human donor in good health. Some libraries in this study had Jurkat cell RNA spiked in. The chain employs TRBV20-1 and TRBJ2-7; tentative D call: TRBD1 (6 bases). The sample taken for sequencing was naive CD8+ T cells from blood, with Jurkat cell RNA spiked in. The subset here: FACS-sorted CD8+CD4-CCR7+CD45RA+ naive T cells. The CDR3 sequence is CSASWGRGYEQYF. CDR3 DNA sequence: TGCAGTGCTAGTTGGGGGCGAGGCTACGAGCAGTACTTC.